Listed below are T cell receptor beta chains from one sample, sequenced in a study of shared clonotypes between healthy human individuals. Assay: immunoSEQ multiplex PCR; the TCRdb copy retains only in-frame clones and omits some. There are around 1.6 million clones in the sample; around 98% occur only once, and 0.4% to 0.55% lies in the top ten. The source material was naive CD4+ T cells sorted from blood. These receptors were collected from a man aged 25 to 45 in good health. Each CDR3 is given with its conserved first and last residue. The D gene is left open where the match is weak. Some rows have no size entry. The others give once, few or many, or a class for an expanded clone.

NA,TRBJ1-5,TRBD1,TRBV5-4,TGTGCCAGCAGCTTGGGAGGGGGCGATCAGCCCCAGCATTTT,CASSLGGGDQPQHF
NA,TRBJ2-6,NA,TRBV10-3,TGTGCCATCAAAAGCTCTGGGGCCAACGTCCTGACTTTC,CAIKSSGANVLTF
NA,TRBJ2-1,TRBD2,TRBV4-1,TGCGCCAGCAGCCACGGACTAGAAGCGACCTACAATGAGCAGTTCTTC,CASSHGLEATYNEQFF
NA,TRBJ2-2,NA,TRBV11-1,TGTGCCCCTGCTCAGGGCACCGGGGAGCTGTTTTTT,CAPAQGTGELFF
NA,TRBJ2-1,NA,TRBV7-8,TGTGCCAGCAGCTTAGTACTTTTAGCGGATCATGAGCAGTTCTTC,CASSLVLLADHEQFF
NA,TRBJ2-1,TRBD2,TRBV9,TGTGCCAGCAGCAAGCGGGAGTCCCCCTACAATGAGCAGTTCTTC,CASSKRESPYNEQFF
NA,TRBJ2-7,TRBD2,TRBV7-9,TGTGCCAGCAGCTTAATTGCTAGCGGGAGGGGGAATTTAGGCGAGCAGTACTTC,CASSLIASGRGNLGEQYF
NA,TRBJ2-2,TRBD1,TRBV10-3,TGTGCCATCAGCCGGGACAGGGGCACCGGGGAGCTGTTTTTT,CAISRDRGTGELFF
NA,TRBJ1-2,NA,TRBV27,TGTGCCAGCAGCAGACAGGTCCACTATGGCTACACCTTC,CASSRQVHYGYTF
NA,TRBJ2-1,TRBD2,TRBV5-6,TGTGCCAGCAGCCCGGGACTAGCGGGTTTGAAAATGATCTACAATGAGCAGTTCTTC,CASSPGLAGLKMIYNEQFF
NA,TRBJ2-7,NA,TRBV19,TGTGCCACACGTCCGAGGGTCCACACCTACGAGCAGTACTTC,CATRPRVHTYEQYF
NA,TRBJ2-7,NA,TRBV7-9,TGTGCCAGCAGCTTACTGGGGGAGGCCTACGAGCAGTACTTC,CASSLLGEAYEQYF
NA,TRBJ1-3,NA,TRBV7-2,TGTGCCAGCAGCTTAGCGGGCAGAGCCGTCTCTGGAAACACCATATATTTT,CASSLAGRAVSGNTIYF
NA,TRBJ1-1,NA,TRBV18,TGTGCCAGCTCACCGGGACATCAGAACACTGAAGCTTTCTTT,CASSPGHQNTEAFF
NA,TRBJ1-1,NA,TRBV28,TGTGCCAGCAGTTTCTTTGGGGGTCAGAACACTGAAGCTTTCTTT,CASSFFGGQNTEAFF
once,TRBJ2-7,NA,TRBV18,TGTGCCAGCTCACCGGTGGGCAGCAGTCGCTCCTACGAGCAGTACTTC,CASSPVGSSRSYEQYF
NA,TRBJ2-5,TRBD2,TRBV5-1,TGCGCCAGCAGCTTGGGACTAGCGGGAGGTGTAGAGACCCAGTACTTC,CASSLGLAGGVETQYF
NA,TRBJ2-1,NA,TRBV9,TGTGCCAGCAGCCCCAGGGCCTACAATGAGCAGTTCTTC,CASSPRAYNEQFF
NA,TRBJ2-7,NA,TRBV28,TGTGCCAGCAGTTTGCCGCCGGGACGCGATTCCTACGAGCAGTACTTC,CASSLPPGRDSYEQYF
NA,TRBJ2-2,TRBD1,TRBV19,TGTGCCAGTAGTACAGGGGGTAACACCGGGGAGCTGTTTTTT,CASSTGGNTGELFF
NA,TRBJ1-5,NA,TRBV23-1,TGCGCCAGCAACCCGGACATTAGCAATCAGCCCCAGCATTTT,CASNPDISNQPQHF
NA,TRBJ1-3,NA,TRBV28,TGTGCCAGCAGTTTATACCCTCAACCTGGAAACACCATATATTTT,CASSLYPQPGNTIYF
once,TRBJ2-1,TRBD1,TRBV18,TGTGCCAGCTCACCATGGACAGGGGCCTCCTACAATGAGCAGTTCTTC,CASSPWTGASYNEQFF
NA,TRBJ1-4,NA,TRBV5-1,TGCGCCAGCCACCCAGCGCCTAATGAAAAACTGTTTTTT,CASHPAPNEKLFF
NA,TRBJ1-3,NA,TRBV18,TGTGCCAGCTCACCACGTGACAGGCCTGGAAACACCATATATTTT,CASSPRDRPGNTIYF
NA,TRBJ2-3,NA,TRBV9,TGTGCCAGCAGCGAGGGGGTCAGCACAGATACGCAGTATTTT,CASSEGVSTDTQYF
once,TRBJ1-4,NA,TRBV2,TGTGCCAGCAGTGTCACAGTTGCAACTAATGAAAAACTGTTTTTT,CASSVTVATNEKLFF
NA,TRBJ2-1,TRBD2,TRBV5-1,TGCGCCAGCACCCTCAGCGGGAGTTCCTACAATGAGCAGTTCTTC,CASTLSGSSYNEQFF
NA,TRBJ1-2,NA,TRBV7-2,TGTGCCAGCAGCTTAAATTGGCAGGGGTTTTGGGGCTACACCTTC,CASSLNWQGFWGYTF
NA,TRBJ2-7,NA,TRBV6-1,TGTGCCAGCAGTTCCGGGGGCCGCACTACCTACGAGCAGTACTTC,CASSSGGRTTYEQYF
NA,TRBJ2-2,NA,TRBV7-7,TGTGCTAGCAGCCGAGTGGACGCCAACACCGGGGAGCTGTTTTTT,CASSRVDANTGELFF
NA,TRBJ1-4,TRBD1,TRBV5-5,TGTGCCAGCAGCTTGGTCCCCGGACAGGGTAAAGATGAAAAACTGTTTTTT,CASSLVPGQGKDEKLFF
NA,TRBJ2-6,NA,TRBV9,TGTGCCAGCAGCGCAGCCCCCCAGGGCTCTGGGGCCAACGTCCTGACTTTC,CASSAAPQGSGANVLTF
NA,TRBJ1-4,NA,TRBV5-1,TGCGCCAGCAGCTCAAGGGGGGTCGCAACTAATGAAAAACTGTTTTTT,CASSSRGVATNEKLFF
NA,TRBJ2-4,TRBD1,TRBV6-5,TGTGCCAGCAGAAAAGTGTCGGGACAGGGATACATTCAGTACTTC,CASRKVSGQGYIQYF
NA,TRBJ2-7,NA,TRBV21-1,TGTGCCAGCGCTTCGGGTTACTACGAGCAGTACTTC,CASASGYYEQYF
NA,TRBJ2-7,TRBD1,TRBV7-9,TGTGCCAGCAGCTTGGGACAGGGAGATACTTACGAGCAGTACTTC,CASSLGQGDTYEQYF
NA,TRBJ2-7,NA,TRBV19,TGTGCCAGTATCCAGAGGGCCCCTATGGGGGAGTACTTC,CASIQRAPMGEYF
once,TRBJ2-3,NA,TRBV4-3,TGCGCCAGCAGATATAGGGGGTCAGGGAGCACAGATACGCAGTATTTT,CASRYRGSGSTDTQYF
NA,TRBJ1-4,TRBD1,TRBV28,TGTGCCAGCAGTTCCACAGGGGGTTGGAAACTGTTTTTT,CASSSTGGWKLFF
NA,TRBJ1-5,NA,TRBV2,TGTGCCAGCAGGGGGAGGAGGGATCAGCCCCAGCATTTT,CASRGRRDQPQHF
NA,TRBJ2-7,TRBD1,TRBV5-6,TGTGCCAGCAGCGGGAAGGGACAGGGGTACAACGAGCAGTACTTC,CASSGKGQGYNEQYF
NA,TRBJ2-5,NA,TRBV27,TGTGCCAGCAGGAGCGGGTACCAAGAGACCCAGTACTTC,CASRSGYQETQYF
NA,TRBJ2-7,NA,TRBV25-1,TGTGCCAGCAGTGATAGGTTAGCGACCTACGAGCAGTACTTC,CASSDRLATYEQYF
NA,TRBJ2-1,NA,TRBV6-6,TGTGCCAGTTGGGGGAGCTCCTACAATGAGCAGTTCTTC,CASWGSSYNEQFF
NA,TRBJ2-1,NA,TRBV5-4,TGTGCCAGCAGCTCGAATTACGCTGACAGAAACAATGAGCAGTTCTTC,CASSSNYADRNNEQFF
NA,TRBJ1-5,NA,TRBV29-1,TGCAGCGCCTGCAACCGGAGCAATCAGCCCCAGCATTTT,CSACNRSNQPQHF
NA,TRBJ2-7,NA,TRBV5-6,TGTGCCAGCAGCAGGATCAGGGGCAGGTCCTACGAGCAGTACTTC,CASSRIRGRSYEQYF
NA,TRBJ2-7,TRBD2,TRBV18,TGTGCCAGCTCACCAATCCCGGGAGGCTCCTACGAGCAGTACTTC,CASSPIPGGSYEQYF
NA,TRBJ2-2,TRBD2,TRBV18,TGTGCCAGCTCACCTTCTGGACTAGCGGGAAACACCGGGGAGCTGTTTTTT,CASSPSGLAGNTGELFF